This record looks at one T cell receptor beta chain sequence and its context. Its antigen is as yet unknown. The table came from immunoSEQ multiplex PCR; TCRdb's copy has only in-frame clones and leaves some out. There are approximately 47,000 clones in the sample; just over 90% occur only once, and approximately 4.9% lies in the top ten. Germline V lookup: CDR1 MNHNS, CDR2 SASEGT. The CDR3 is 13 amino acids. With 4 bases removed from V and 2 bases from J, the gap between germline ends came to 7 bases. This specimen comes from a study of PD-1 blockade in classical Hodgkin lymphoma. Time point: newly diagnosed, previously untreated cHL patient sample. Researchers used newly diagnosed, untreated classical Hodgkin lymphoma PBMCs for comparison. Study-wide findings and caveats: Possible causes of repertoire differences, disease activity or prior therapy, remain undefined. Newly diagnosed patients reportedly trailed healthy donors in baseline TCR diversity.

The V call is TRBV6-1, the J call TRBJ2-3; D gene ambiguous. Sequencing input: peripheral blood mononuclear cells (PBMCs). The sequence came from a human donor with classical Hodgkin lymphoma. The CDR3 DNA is TGTGCCAGCAGTGTTGGTTTCACAGATACGCAGTATTTT. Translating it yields CASSVGFTDTQYF.